The TCR beta chain described here comes from a study of identical twins. Findings of the study overall: Researchers reported excess low generation probability among twin-shared out-of-frame alpha sequences.

CDR3 size: 16 residues. Germline loops: CDR1 DFQATT, CDR2 SNEGSKA (reference sequence). The V segment lost 0 bases and the J segment 3 bases; nucleotides outside the gene matches: 7. MiXCR, applied by TCRdb to the 5' RACE reads, yields one record per CDR3 protein. Among 450,000 or so distinct CDR3 sequences, more than 20% were seen once, and the ten largest hold just under 3%. On this clonotype: Antigen unknown.

These data were also reused for a study on T cells expressing NK-cell markers. This second report adds: Of CD8+ T cells, roughly 1.0-7.5% belonged to dominant NKG2C+ clonotypes in several donors.

This receptor was obtained from a woman younger than 30 in good health. Sequenced material: CD4+ T cells sorted from blood. V gene TRBV20-1 combines with J gene TRBJ2-3; 9 positions agree with TRBD2. For the CDR3, the DNA is TGCAGTGCTAGAGATCTCTCAGCGGGAGGAACAGATACGCAGTATTTT. Its translation is CSARDLSAGGTDTQYF.